Following are 20 T cell receptor beta chains from one sample sequenced in a study of radiotherapy plus CTLA-4 blockade in lung cancer. TCRdb's copy holds only in-frame clones and misses some; the assay was immunoSEQ multiplex PCR. This table has roughly 50,000 clones, approximately 90% appearing once. Specimen: peripheral blood, collected from a patient treated with radiotherapy plus ipilimumab. Receptors were obtained from a human donor with non-small cell lung cancer whose response to radiotherapy plus ipilimumab could not be evaluated.

This sequence joins TRBV29-1 and TRBJ1-2, with 8 nucleotides matching TRBD1. The CDR3 is made up of 12 amino acids. V was pared by 5 bases and J by 8 bases, with 7 bases of the junction left unmatched. The V gene's germline CDR1 is SQVTM and CDR2 ANQGSEA. The DNA of the CDR3 is TGCAGCGTTTTGACAGGGGTAGAGGGCTACACCTTC. Translated, it gives CSVLTGVEGYTF.

The gene calls are TRBV25-1 and TRBJ2-1; 12 positions agree with TRBD2. The CDR3 runs to 18 residues. V lost 1 base to trimming and J lost 10 bases; unmatched junction nucleotides: 14. Per germline, CDR1 MGHDK and CDR2 SYGVNS. CDR3 sequence reads: CASSELASGRAISGEQFF. The DNA of the CDR3 is TGTGCCAGCAGTGAATTGGCTAGCGGGAGGGCCATTAGTGGCGAGCAGTTCTTC.

This sequence joins TRBV19 and TRBJ2-1, with D perhaps matching TRBD2 (5 bases). The CDR3 runs 13 residues. Germline V lookup: CDR1 LNHDA, CDR2 SQIVND (reference sequence). Trimming removed 7 bases at V and 4 bases at J, with 11 bases between. The DNA for the CDR3 is TGTGCCAGTAAGGCGAGAGGGTACAATGAGCAGTTCTTC. Translating gives CASKARGYNEQFF.

The chain recombines TRBV5-1 with TRBJ2-6, with D maybe TRBD1 (5 bases). This CDR3 has 15 residues. V dropped 3 bases and J dropped 0 bases, with 7 bases sitting between them. The V gene's germline CDR1 is SGHRS and CDR2 YFSETQ. The CDR3 DNA sequence: TGCGCCAGCAGCTCCAGGGCCTCTGGGGCCAACGTCCTGACTTTC. It codes for CASSSRASGANVLTF.

This chain joins TRBV5-8 and TRBJ2-1, with 7 bases matching TRBD2. Per germline, CDR1 SGHTS and CDR2 YDEGEE. The V and J ends lost 4 bases and 2 bases, in that order; junction bases with no gene match: 6. The CDR3 runs 15 residues. CDR3 in amino acids: CASSLRGMAYNEQFF. The CDR3 DNA reads TGTGCCAGCAGCCTGCGGGGGATGGCCTACAATGAGCAGTTCTTC.

The genes are TRBV6-1 and TRBJ2-7; 7 nucleotides align to TRBD1. Trimming at V came to 1 base and at J to 4 bases, leaving 4 bases not matched to a gene. The length of the CDR3 is 14 residues. The V gene's germline CDR1 is MNHNS and CDR2 SASEGT. CDR3 sequence reads: CASSEVGRGYEQYF. CDR3 nucleotides: TGTGCCAGCAGTGAAGTTGGCAGGGGGTACGAGCAGTACTTC.

V is TRBV9 and J is TRBJ2-1; 14 nucleotides match TRBD2. Germline CDR1 and CDR2: SGDLS and YYNGEE. The CDR3 is made up of 21 amino acids. Losses at the gene ends were 0 bases for V and 4 bases for J; bases not matched to a gene: 15. In DNA, the CDR3 is TGTGCCAGCAGCGTAGCTGGGGGACTAGCGGGAGTCCGTTGGCAATACAATGAGCAGTTCTTC. Translating it yields CASSVAGGLAGVRWQYNEQFF.

This chain links TRBV7-2 with TRBJ1-1; TRBD1 is a possible D gene (6 bases). Trimming took off 3 bases at V and 4 bases at J, with 12 bases between the two ends. The CDR3 is 14 amino acids. Germline V CDR1 and CDR2: SGHTA, FQGNSA. CDR3 loop: CASSFGQYSTEAFF. The CDR3 DNA sequence: TGTGCCAGCAGCTTCGGACAGTACTCCACTGAAGCTTTCTTT. The complete variable domain, with remaining parts taken from reference TRBV7-2 and TRBJ1-1, reads GAGVSQSPSNKVTEKGKDVELRCDPISGHTALYWYRQSLGQGLEFLIYFQGNSAPDKSGLPSDRFSAERTGGSVSTLTIQRTQQEDSAVYLCASSFGQYSTEAFFGQGTRLTVV.

This clone has only one observation. The chain uses TRBV29-1 and TRBJ1-2; 8 bases fit TRBD1. Germline V gene lookup returns CDR1 SQVTM and CDR2 ANQGSEA. Losses at the gene ends were 6 bases for V and 5 bases for J; bases not matched to a gene: 14. This CDR3 contains 15 residues. CDR3 protein: CSVYGQGAPRYGYTF. CDR3 bases: TGCAGCGTATACGGACAGGGAGCCCCTCGGTATGGCTACACCTTC.

This clone was seen more than once but under ten times. CDR3 sequence: CASTGGEETQYF. For the CDR3, the DNA is TGCGCCAGCACGGGGGGGGAAGAGACCCAGTACTTC. The chain recombines TRBV5-1 with TRBJ2-5, with 8 bases aligning to TRBD2. The trim removed 6 bases at V and 3 bases at J, leaving 1 base unmatched. The CDR3 is 12 residues long. The V gene's germline CDR1 is SGHRS and CDR2 YFSETQ. The full variable domain, its missing parts supplied by reference TRBV5-1 and TRBJ2-5, is KAGVTQTPRYLIKTRGQQVTLSCSPISGHRSVSWYQQTPGQGLQFLFEYFSETQRNKGNFPGRFSGRQFSNSRSEMNVSTLELGDSALYLCASTGGEETQYFGPGTRLLVL.

The chain links TRBV19 to TRBJ1-1, with D possibly being TRBD1 (5 bases). There are 14 residues in the CDR3. V was clipped by 1 base and J by 8 bases, with 14 bases between them. The germline V gene encodes CDR1 LNHDA and CDR2 SQIVND (reference sequence). CDR3 DNA: TGTGCCAGTAGTATAGGGGCAGGGACTAGGGAAGCTTTCTTT. This translates into CASSIGAGTREAFF.

This clone is a singleton in its sample. For the CDR3, the DNA is TGTGCCAGCAGTTTCTCCGCCCTAGCGGGCAGCTCCTACAATGAGCAGTTCTTC. As protein: CASSFSALAGSSYNEQFF. The gene calls are TRBV28 and TRBJ2-1; 8 positions match TRBD2. The V segment lost 3 bases and the J segment 0 bases; nucleotides outside the gene matches: 10. The germline gives CDR1 MDHEN, CDR2 SYDVKM. The CDR3 contains 18 residues.

This clone appeared once. The chain has TRBV18 and TRBJ1-1; D gene ambiguous. The V end was cut by 0 bases, the J end by 5 bases, with 7 bases between. The CDR3 sequence is 13 residues long. Looked up from germline, CDR1 is KGHSH and CDR2 is LQKENI. The CDR3 DNA follows: TGTGCCAGCTCACCACCGGGAGGGACTGAAGCTTTCTTT. Translating it yields CASSPPGGTEAFF.

CDR3 coding DNA: TGTGCCAGCATAAGGGACTTTAACACCGGGGAGCTGTTTTTT. Its translation: CASIRDFNTGELFF. The rearrangement joins TRBV6-5 to TRBJ2-2, with TRBD2 as a possible D gene (6 bases). The germline V and J ends were trimmed by 7 bases and 2 bases, with 11 bases remaining between them. CDR1 is MNHEY and CDR2 is SVGAGI in the germline V gene. The CDR3 length is 14 residues.

CDR3 bases: TGTGCCAGCACCCCGTCGGGGTCGACTGATTCTTATGGCTACACCTTC. This gives the protein CASTPSGSTDSYGYTF. V gene TRBV7-9 combines with J gene TRBJ1-2; D is ambiguous. Deletions cut 7 bases from V and 5 bases from J, with 23 bases between. Looked up from germline, CDR1 is SEHNR and CDR2 is FQNEAQ (reference sequence). The CDR3 runs to 16 residues.

This chain joins TRBV19 and TRBJ1-5; 10 bases line up with TRBD1. V gave up 5 bases and J gave up 7 bases; unmatched junction bases: 8. Germline CDR1 is LNHDA and CDR2 is SQIVND (reference sequence). This CDR3 is 15 amino acids long. This CDR3 reads CASSPPGQGIQPQHF. In nucleotides, the CDR3 is TGTGCCAGTAGTCCCCCGGGACAGGGGATCCAGCCCCAGCATTTT.

The chain employs TRBV7-9 and TRBJ2-3, with D possibly TRBD2 on 6 matching bases. The CDR3 spans 15 residues. The V and J ends lost 4 bases and 1 base respectively, with 12 bases between them. Germline CDR1 reads SEHNR; CDR2 reads FQNEAQ (reference sequence). CDR3 sequence: CASSSPGRGTDTQYF. CDR3 DNA sequence: TGTGCCAGCAGCTCACCCGGGAGAGGCACAGATACGCAGTATTTT.

J is TRBJ1-5 and V is TRBV9; the match to TRBD1 covers 11 bases. The junction had 6 bases not matched to a gene; V was cut back by 3 bases and J by 4 bases. The CDR3 runs to 16 residues. Germline assignment: CDR1 SGDLS and CDR2 YYNGEE. The CDR3 protein is CASSGGTGGANQPQHF. The CDR3 DNA is TGTGCCAGCAGCGGGGGGACAGGGGGGGCAAATCAGCCCCAGCATTTT. Full variable domain (missing parts from reference TRBV9 and TRBJ1-5): DSGVTQTPKHLITATGQRVTLRCSPRSGDLSVYWYQQSLDQGLQFLIQYYNGEERAKGNILERFSAQQFPDLHSELNLSSLELGDSALYFCASSGGTGGANQPQHFGDGTRLSIL.

V is TRBV11-2 and J is TRBJ1-1, with D unclear. This CDR3 comprises 15 residues. Germline V gene data show CDR1 as SGHAT and CDR2 as FQNNGV. The V end lost 5 bases, the J end lost 4 bases, and 17 bases lay between the germline ends. This CDR3 reads CASSLRRAEGTEAFF. In DNA, the CDR3 is TGTGCCAGCAGCCTCCGACGGGCGGAGGGCACTGAAGCTTTCTTT.

This chain joins TRBV2 and TRBJ2-3; no definite D call. The CDR3 has 11 amino acids. V lost 1 base and J 8 bases, leaving 4 bases between the germline ends. Germline loops: CDR1 SNHLY, CDR2 FYNNEI. The CDR3 coding sequence is TGTGCCAGCAGTGAAGGCGCTACGCAGTATTTT. Protein product: CASSEGATQYF.